The entry below gives a single TCR beta chain sequence along with its context. This sample is drawn from a study of blood T cell repertoires in COVID-19. Generated by immunoSEQ multiplex PCR, the TCRdb table keeps only in-frame clones and is missing some. The sample comprises about 400,000 clones, about 89% of which are singletons, and more than 0.95% rests with the top ten. Germline V gives CDR1 MNHEY, CDR2 SMNVEV (reference sequence). The CDR3 is 16 amino acids. The V gene end was trimmed by 3 bases and the J gene end by 4 bases; junction bases not matched to a gene: 7. The source material was peripheral blood. The genes are TRBV27 and TRBJ2-1; 9 bases are shared with TRBD1. This TCR was sampled from a man aged 35 to 55 with acute or convalescent COVID-19. The CDR3: CASSLSGQGLYNEQFF. The CDR3 DNA reads TGTGCCAGCAGTTTGTCGGGACAGGGCCTATACAATGAGCAGTTCTTC.